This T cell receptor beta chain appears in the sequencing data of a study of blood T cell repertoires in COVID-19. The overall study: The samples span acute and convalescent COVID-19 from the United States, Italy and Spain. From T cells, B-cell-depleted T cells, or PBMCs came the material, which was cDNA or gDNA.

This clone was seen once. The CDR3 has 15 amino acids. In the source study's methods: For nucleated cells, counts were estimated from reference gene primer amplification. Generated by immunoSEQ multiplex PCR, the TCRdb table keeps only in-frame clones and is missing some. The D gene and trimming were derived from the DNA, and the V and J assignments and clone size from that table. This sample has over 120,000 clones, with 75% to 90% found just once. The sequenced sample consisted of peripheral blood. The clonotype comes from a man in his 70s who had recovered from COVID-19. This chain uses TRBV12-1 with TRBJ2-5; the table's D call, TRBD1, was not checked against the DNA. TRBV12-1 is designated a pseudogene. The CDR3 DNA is TGTGCCAGCAGCTTCCGGGACAGGGACCAAGAGACCCAGTACTTC. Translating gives CASSFRDRDQETQYF.